One TCR beta chain is described in this entry. Its specificity is not known. Germline loops: CDR1 SGHDN, CDR2 FVKESK. The CDR3 extends over 15 amino acids. This record comes from a study of human CD8 memory T cell subsets. The authors enriched total CD8+ T cells by negative magnetic separation. Points from the study as a whole: Stem-like memory T cell repertoires barely overlapped those of precursor exhausted T cells. Greater diversity was suggested by Chao1 estimates for stem-like memory T cells than for precursor exhausted T cells.

A UMI-labeled 5' RACE approach was the method that produced the TCR beta libraries. TCRdb reworked the 5' RACE reads into one entry per CDR3 protein, no DNA. Reported are about 3,200 distinct CDR3 sequences; the ten largest clones contain around 31%. The sample consisted of CD8+ T cells from PBMCs. The clonotype originates from a human donor in good health. The chain couples TRBV14 to TRBJ1-1; TCRdb designates TRBD1, a call that cannot be tested without DNA. This CDR3 is CASSFGQGMNTEAFF.